The 3 T cell receptor beta chains below all came from one sample that was sequenced in a study of shared T cell receptors in the human thymus. The protocol was immunoSEQ multiplex PCR, while the TCRdb copy is restricted to in-frame clones and leaves out a portion. The sample has 650,000 to 950,000 clones, 80% to 90% seen once; the top ten hold about 0.011%. The same data also contributed to another study, on human thymus T cells.

The material sequenced was thymocytes. Receptors originate from a girl less than two years old with a congenital heart defect.

The genes are TRBV5-4 and TRBJ2-3; tentative D call: TRBD2 (6 bases). Trimming shortened V by 3 bases and J by 3 bases, and 17 bases separated the two germline ends. The germline gives CDR1 SGHNT, CDR2 YYREEE (reference sequence). This CDR3 region has 16 residues. The CDR3 nucleotides are TGTGCCAGCAGCTCTGCGGGGCAGGCCCCAACAGATACGCAGTATTTT. Protein product: CASSSAGQAPTDTQYF.

The chain couples TRBV29-1 to TRBJ1-2; D remains unclear. With 2 bases removed from V and 3 bases from J, the gap between germline ends came to 10 bases. The CDR3 is made up of 13 amino acids. CDR1 is SQVTM and CDR2 is ANQGSEA in the germline V gene. The CDR3 reads CSVEPDKYYGYTF. The CDR3, as DNA: TGCAGCGTTGAACCCGACAAATACTATGGCTACACCTTC.

The rearrangement links TRBV6-5 to TRBJ2-7; D gene uncertain. The CDR3 sequence is 13 residues long. CDR1 is MNHEY, CDR2 SVGAGI, per germline. Trimming pared 5 bases from V and 3 bases from J, leaving 11 bases between. The CDR3 loop is CASSQTDNYEQYF. The CDR3 DNA reads as TGTGCCAGCAGTCAAACCGACAACTACGAGCAGTACTTC.